This entry features one T cell receptor (beta chain) sequence. This clone was counted once. It lacks a known antigen. Per-base qualities were not stored, and no clone one base away is much larger. This record comes from a study of graft-versus-host responses after intestinal transplantation (TCRdb year 2021). With respect to the entire study: The transplants that recipients got were multivisceral, liver-intestinal, or isolated intestinal. A cohort of 24 intestinal transplant recipients, including one retransplant, was enrolled, and a few patients lacking pretransplant specimens were excluded. Alloreactive clones were identified by sequencing pre-transplant mixed lymphocyte reaction products and comparing these products with unstimulated pre-transplant donor and recipient T cells. All recipients received anti-thymocyte globulin induction followed by maintenance tacrolimus and steroids for roughly three years. Donor T cell macrochimerism was defined as a peak of at least 4% donor T cells among recipient peripheral blood mononuclear cells. Rather than going through the commercial service, samples from a few later patients were sequenced in-house on an Illumina MiSeq and processed with MiXCR. After intestinal transplantation, graft-versus-host and host-versus-graft alloreactive T cell clones were followed in the graft, circulation and bone marrow using bulk TCR-beta CDR3 sequencing. Here is what the overall study found, with its caveats: High GvH to HvG T cell clonal ratios were observed in the allografts of patients with donor T cell macrochimerism. Early after transplant, peak levels of circulating GvH clones were found to be associated with declines in HvG clones. The relatively low number and heterogeneity of intestinal transplant patients limited the conclusions. GvH clones turned up in recipient bone marrow, with some appearing earlier in ileal mucosa or blood, a pattern consistent with an intestinal mucosal origin.

V is clipped by 5 bases and J by 1 base, and the sequence between their germline boundaries is 17 bases long. In the germline V gene, CDR1 corresponds to SGHAT and CDR2 to FQNNGV. From cysteine to phenylalanine, the CDR3 is 16 amino acids long. Only the CDR3 part of the read is kept: 48 bases, read in frame from the first base. The sample's time point label, in plain terms: cells obtained before transplantation from donor or recipient. CD3+CD4+ and CD3+CD8+ populations were FACS-sorted from unstimulated pre-transplant donor and recipient cells taken from spleen or lymph nodes. Library preparation employed the immunoSEQ multiplex PCR assay. For most patients, genomic DNA was isolated with the Qiagen DNeasy Blood and Tissue Kit and shipped frozen to Adaptive Biotechnologies for TCR sequencing. Adaptive Biotechnologies carried out high-throughput TCR-beta CDR3 sequencing of genomic DNA for most patients. As for the original processing: Adaptive's ImmunoSEQ software was the source of the TCR sequencing data for about 20 patients, while a few other patients were processed with MiXCR and VDJtools. To correct CD4 versus CD8 sorting errors, any sequence found in both subsets at a frequency ratio below 5:1 was removed. CDR3 nucleotide sequences shared by donor and recipient were removed because the origin of these sequences could not be assigned. To count as alloreactive, a clone needed at least 2-fold expansion over unstimulated cells and a minimum CFSE-low frequency of 0.002% (template counts) or 0.001% (read counts). Clones were considered mappable if detected in sequenced pre-transplant spleen, lymph node, or MLR CFSE-low populations of the donor or recipient. The cumulative frequency of alloreactive clones was calculated as a percentage of all sequences, weighted by copy number. TCRdb mirrors the immuneACCESS table, restricted to in-frame sequences. Some clones are absent from its copies; in checked studies, under half trace to an unresolved V gene, and the reason for the others is unknown. For V, J and clone size, that table is used; D and trimming come from the DNA. This sample lists 90,000 to 120,000 clones; roughly 87% were detected once. Of the sample, roughly 0.9% falls within the top ten clones.

The sequence is built from TRBV11-2 and TRBJ1-2; too little of a D gene remains to name it. Material: unstimulated CD4+ T cells sorted from spleen or lymph node cells, obtained before intestinal transplant. The receptor was derived from a human donor who received an intestinal transplant. The CDR3 is CASSPLAGSYNYGYTF. In nucleotides, the sequence is TGTGCCAGCAGCCCATTGGCCGGGTCCTATAACTATGGCTACACCTTC.